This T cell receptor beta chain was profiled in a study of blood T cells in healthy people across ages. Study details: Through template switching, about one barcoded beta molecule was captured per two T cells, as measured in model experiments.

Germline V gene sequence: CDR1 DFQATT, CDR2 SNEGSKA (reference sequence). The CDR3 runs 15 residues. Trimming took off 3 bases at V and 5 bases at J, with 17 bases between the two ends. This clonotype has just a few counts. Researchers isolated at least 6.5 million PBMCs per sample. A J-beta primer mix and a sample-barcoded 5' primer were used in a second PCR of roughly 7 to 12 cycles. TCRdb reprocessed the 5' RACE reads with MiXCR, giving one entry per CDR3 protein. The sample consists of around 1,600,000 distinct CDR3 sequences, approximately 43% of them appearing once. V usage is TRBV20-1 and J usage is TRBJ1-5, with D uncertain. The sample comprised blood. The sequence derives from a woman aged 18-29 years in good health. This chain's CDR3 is CSASSRRDKDQPQHF. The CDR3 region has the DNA TGCAGTGCTAGCAGCCGGCGGGATAAGGATCAGCCCCAGCATTTT.